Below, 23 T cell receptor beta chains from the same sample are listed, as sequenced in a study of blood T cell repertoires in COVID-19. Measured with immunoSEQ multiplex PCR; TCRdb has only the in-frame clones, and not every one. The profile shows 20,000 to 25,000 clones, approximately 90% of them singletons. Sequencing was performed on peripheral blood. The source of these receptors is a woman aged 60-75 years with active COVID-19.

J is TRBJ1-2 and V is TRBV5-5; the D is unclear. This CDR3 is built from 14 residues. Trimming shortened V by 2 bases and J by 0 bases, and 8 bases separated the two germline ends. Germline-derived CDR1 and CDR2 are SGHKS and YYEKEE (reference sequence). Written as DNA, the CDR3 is TGTGCCAGCAGCTTCGCGACACCTAACTATGGCTACACCTTC. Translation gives CASSFATPNYGYTF.

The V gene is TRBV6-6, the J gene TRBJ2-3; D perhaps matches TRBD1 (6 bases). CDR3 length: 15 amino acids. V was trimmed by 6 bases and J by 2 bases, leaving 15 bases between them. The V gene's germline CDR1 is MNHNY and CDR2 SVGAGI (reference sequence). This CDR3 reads CASRPPGHLTDTQYF. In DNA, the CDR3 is TGTGCCAGCAGACCACCGGGACACCTCACAGATACGCAGTATTTT.

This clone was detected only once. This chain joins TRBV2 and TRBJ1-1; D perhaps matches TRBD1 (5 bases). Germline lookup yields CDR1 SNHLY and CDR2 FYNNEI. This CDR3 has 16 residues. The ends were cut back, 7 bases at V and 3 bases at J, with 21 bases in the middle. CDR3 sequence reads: CASTPDWWGGDTEAFF. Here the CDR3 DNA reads TGTGCCAGCACTCCCGACTGGTGGGGGGGGGACACTGAAGCTTTCTTT.

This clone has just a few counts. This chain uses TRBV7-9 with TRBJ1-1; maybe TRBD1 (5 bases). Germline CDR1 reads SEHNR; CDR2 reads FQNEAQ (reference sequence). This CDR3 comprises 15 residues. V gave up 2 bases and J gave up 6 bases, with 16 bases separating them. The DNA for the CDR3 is TGTGCCAGCAGCTTAAACCTGCCGGGGGTGTCTGAAGCTTTCTTT. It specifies CASSLNLPGVSEAFF.

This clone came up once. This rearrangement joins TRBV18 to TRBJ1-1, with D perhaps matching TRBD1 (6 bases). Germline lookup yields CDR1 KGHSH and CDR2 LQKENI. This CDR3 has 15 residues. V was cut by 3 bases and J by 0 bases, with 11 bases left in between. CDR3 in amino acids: CASSPIGQLNTEAFF. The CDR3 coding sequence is TGTGCCAGCTCACCGATCGGACAGTTGAACACTGAAGCTTTCTTT.

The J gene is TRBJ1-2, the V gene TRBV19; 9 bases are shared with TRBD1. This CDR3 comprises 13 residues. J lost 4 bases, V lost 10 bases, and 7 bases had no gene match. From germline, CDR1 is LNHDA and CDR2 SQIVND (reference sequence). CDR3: CATNRGLGYGYTF. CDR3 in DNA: TGTGCCACTAACAGGGGGCTGGGCTATGGCTACACCTTC.

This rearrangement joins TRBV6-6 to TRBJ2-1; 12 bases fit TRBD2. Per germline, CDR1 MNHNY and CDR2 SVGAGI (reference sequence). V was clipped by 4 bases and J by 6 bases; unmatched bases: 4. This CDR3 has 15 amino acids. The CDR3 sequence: CASSSPTSGGNEQFF. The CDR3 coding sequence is TGTGCCAGCAGTTCGCCGACTAGCGGGGGCAATGAGCAGTTCTTC.

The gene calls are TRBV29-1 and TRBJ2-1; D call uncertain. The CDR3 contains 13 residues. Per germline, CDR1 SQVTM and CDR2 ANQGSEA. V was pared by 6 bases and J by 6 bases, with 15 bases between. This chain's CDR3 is CSVPPSPSNEQFF. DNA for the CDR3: TGCAGCGTCCCTCCCTCCCCGAGCAATGAGCAGTTCTTC.

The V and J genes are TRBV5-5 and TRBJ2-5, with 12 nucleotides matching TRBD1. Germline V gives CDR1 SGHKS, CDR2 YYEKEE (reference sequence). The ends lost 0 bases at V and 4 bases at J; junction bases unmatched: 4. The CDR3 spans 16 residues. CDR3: CASSLAGQGAGETQYF. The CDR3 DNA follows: TGTGCCAGCAGCTTGGCGGGACAGGGGGCCGGAGAGACCCAGTACTTC.

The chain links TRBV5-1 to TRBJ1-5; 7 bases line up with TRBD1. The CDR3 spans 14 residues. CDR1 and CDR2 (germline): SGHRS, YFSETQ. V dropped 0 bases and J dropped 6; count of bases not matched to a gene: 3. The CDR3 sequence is CASSLDPGGQPQHF. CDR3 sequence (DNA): TGCGCCAGCAGCTTGGATCCAGGGGGTCAGCCCCAGCATTTT.

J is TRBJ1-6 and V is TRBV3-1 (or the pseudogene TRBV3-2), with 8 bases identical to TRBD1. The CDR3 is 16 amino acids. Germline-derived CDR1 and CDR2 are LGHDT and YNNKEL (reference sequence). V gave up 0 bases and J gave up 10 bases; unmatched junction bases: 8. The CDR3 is CASSQERTGRRSPLHF. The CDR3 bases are TGTGCCAGCAGCCAAGAAAGGACAGGGCGTCGGTCACCCCTCCACTTT.

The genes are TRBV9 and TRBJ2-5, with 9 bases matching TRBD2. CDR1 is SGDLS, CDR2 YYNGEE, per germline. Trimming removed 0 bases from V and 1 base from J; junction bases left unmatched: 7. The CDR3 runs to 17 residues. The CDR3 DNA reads TGTGCCAGCAGCGTAGATGTAAGCGGGGGGCTCCAAGAGACCCAGTACTTC. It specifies CASSVDVSGGLQETQYF.

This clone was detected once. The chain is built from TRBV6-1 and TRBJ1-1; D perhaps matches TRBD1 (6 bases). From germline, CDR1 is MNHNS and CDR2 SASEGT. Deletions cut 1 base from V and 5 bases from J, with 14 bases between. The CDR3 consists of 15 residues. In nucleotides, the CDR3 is TGTGCCAGCAGTGAAGGGTGGGGCAGGGGAACTGAAGCTTTCTTT. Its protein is CASSEGWGRGTEAFF.

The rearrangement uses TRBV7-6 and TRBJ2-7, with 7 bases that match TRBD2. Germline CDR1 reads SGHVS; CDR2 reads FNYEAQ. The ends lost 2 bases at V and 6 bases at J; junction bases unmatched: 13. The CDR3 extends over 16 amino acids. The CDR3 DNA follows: TGTGCCAGCAGCTTATTCCGCGGGGGAGAAATGGGCGAGCAGTACTTC. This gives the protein CASSLFRGGEMGEQYF.

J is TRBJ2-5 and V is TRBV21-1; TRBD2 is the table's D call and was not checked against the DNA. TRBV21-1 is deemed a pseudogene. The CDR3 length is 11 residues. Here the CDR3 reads CARPEGETQYF. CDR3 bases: TGTGCCCGCCCGGAGGGAGAGACCCAGTACTTC.

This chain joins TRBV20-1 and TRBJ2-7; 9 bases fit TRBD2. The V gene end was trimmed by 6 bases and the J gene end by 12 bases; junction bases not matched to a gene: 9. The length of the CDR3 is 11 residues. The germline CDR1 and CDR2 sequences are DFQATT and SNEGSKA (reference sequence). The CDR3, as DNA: TGCAGTGCGGGTAGCGGGGGCCGGGCGTACTTC. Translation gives CSAGSGGRAYF.

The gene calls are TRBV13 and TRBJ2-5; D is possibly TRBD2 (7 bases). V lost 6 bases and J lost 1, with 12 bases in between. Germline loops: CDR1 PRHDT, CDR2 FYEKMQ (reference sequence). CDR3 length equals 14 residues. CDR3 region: CASRVGGAQETQYF. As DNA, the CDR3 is TGTGCCAGCAGGGTTGGGGGGGCCCAAGAGACCCAGTACTTC.

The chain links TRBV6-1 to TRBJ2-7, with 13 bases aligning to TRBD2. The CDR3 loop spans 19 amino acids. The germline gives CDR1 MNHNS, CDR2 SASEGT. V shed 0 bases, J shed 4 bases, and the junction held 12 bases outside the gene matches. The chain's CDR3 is CASSEALPGLAGAAYEQYF. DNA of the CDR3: TGTGCCAGCAGTGAAGCGCTTCCCGGACTAGCGGGGGCGGCATACGAGCAGTACTTC.

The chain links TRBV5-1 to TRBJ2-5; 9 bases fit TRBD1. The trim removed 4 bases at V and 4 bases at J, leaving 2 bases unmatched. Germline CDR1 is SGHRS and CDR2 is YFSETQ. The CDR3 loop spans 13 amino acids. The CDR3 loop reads CASSLGQGETQYF. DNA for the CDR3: TGCGCCAGCAGCCTGGGACAGGGAGAGACCCAGTACTTC.

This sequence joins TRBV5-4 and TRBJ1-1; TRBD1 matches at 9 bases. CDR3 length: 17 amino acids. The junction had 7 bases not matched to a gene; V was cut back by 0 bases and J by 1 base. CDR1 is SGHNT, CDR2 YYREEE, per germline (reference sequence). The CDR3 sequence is CASSLDNYRGRNTEAFF. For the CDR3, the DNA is TGTGCCAGCAGCTTGGACAATTACAGGGGGCGGAACACTGAAGCTTTCTTT. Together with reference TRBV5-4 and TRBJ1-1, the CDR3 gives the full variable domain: ETGVTQSPTHLIKTRGQQVTLRCSSQSGHNTVSWYQQALGQGPQFIFQYYREEENGRGNFPPRFSGLQFPNYSSELNVNALELDDSALYLCASSLDNYRGRNTEAFFGQGTRLTVV.

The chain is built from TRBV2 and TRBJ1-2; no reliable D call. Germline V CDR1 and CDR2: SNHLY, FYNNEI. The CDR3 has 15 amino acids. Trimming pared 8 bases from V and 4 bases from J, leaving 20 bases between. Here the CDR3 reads CASLPTQAPLYGYTF. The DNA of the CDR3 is TGTGCCAGCCTCCCTACGCAGGCCCCTCTCTATGGCTACACCTTC. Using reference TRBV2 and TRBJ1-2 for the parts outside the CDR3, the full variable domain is EPEVTQTPSHQVTQMGQEVILRCVPISNHLYFYWYRQILGQKVEFLVSFYNNEISEKSEIFDDQFSVERPDGSNFTLKIRSTKLEDSAMYFCASLPTQAPLYGYTFGSGTRLTVV.

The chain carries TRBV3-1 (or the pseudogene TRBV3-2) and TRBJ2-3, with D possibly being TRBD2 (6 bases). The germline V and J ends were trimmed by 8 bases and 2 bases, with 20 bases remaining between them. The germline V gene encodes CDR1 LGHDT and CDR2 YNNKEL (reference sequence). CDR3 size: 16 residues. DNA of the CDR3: TGTGCCAGCCGCGGCAGTAGCGGCCGGGCCACAGATACGCAGTATTTT. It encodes CASRGSSGRATDTQYF.

This chain's CDR3 is CAISVARGGGSTEAFF. The CDR3 DNA reads TGTGCCATCAGTGTTGCCCGCGGGGGAGGTAGCACTGAAGCTTTCTTT. The chain links TRBV10-3 to TRBJ1-1; D may be TRBD1 (5 bases). The CDR3 length is 16 residues. V lost 4 bases and J lost 4, with 19 bases in between. Germline V gene data show CDR1 as ENHRY and CDR2 as SYGVKD.